A single sample is the source of the 9 T cell receptor beta chains below, sequenced in a study of shared clonotypes between healthy human individuals. The method was immunoSEQ multiplex PCR; TCRdb's version includes in-frame clones alone and lacks a portion of them. The data contain fewer than 1.6 million clones, roughly 98.5% of them singletons. Sequencing used naive CD4+ T cells sorted from blood. Subset specified: CD45RA+ positively selected. The origin of the receptors is a man aged 30-40 years in good health.

This sequence joins TRBV10-1 and TRBJ2-1, with 10 bases aligning to TRBD2. The CDR3 runs to 14 residues. Trimming removed 5 bases from V and 9 bases from J; junction bases left unmatched: 7. Germline V lookup: CDR1 WNHNN, CDR2 SYGVQD (reference sequence). CDR3 sequence: CASSSFGTSVEQFF. The CDR3 region has the DNA TGCGCCAGCAGTTCCTTCGGGACTAGCGTTGAGCAGTTCTTC.

V usage is TRBV4-2 and J usage is TRBJ1-2, with unresolved D. The CDR3 runs to 14 residues. The germline V and J ends were trimmed by 0 bases and 2 bases, with 7 bases remaining between them. Germline V gene data show CDR1 as LGHNA and CDR2 as YNFKEQ. In nucleotides, the CDR3 is TGTGCCAGCAGCCAAGAGGCAGACAACTATGGCTACACCTTC. Translating gives CASSQEADNYGYTF.

The rearrangement links TRBV27 to TRBJ2-3; D perhaps matches TRBD2 (5 bases). With 9 bases removed from V and 2 bases from J, the gap between germline ends came to 18 bases. The CDR3 length is 15 residues. Germline values: CDR1 MNHEY, CDR2 SMNVEV (reference sequence). CDR3: CASRIWLAPTDTQYF. CDR3 in DNA: TGTGCCAGTCGGATATGGCTAGCCCCCACAGATACGCAGTATTTT.

J is TRBJ2-1 and V is TRBV30; 8 bases line up with TRBD2. CDR1 GTSNPN and CDR2 SVGIG come from the germline V gene (reference sequence). With V trimmed by 1 base and J by 10 bases, 12 bases remained unmatched. The CDR3 covers 15 residues. CDR3 amino acids: CAWSGPGGPSSEQFF. The CDR3 nucleotides are TGTGCCTGGAGTGGCCCGGGGGGGCCGTCATCAGAGCAGTTCTTC.

This clone was found once. V usage is TRBV7-9 and J usage is TRBJ2-7; D might be TRBD2 (5 bases). V dropped 4 bases and J dropped 7 bases, with 11 bases sitting between them. From germline, CDR1 is SEHNR and CDR2 FQNEAQ (reference sequence). The CDR3 consists of 12 residues. CDR3: CASSSVGDEQYF. As DNA, the CDR3 is TGTGCCAGCAGCTCAGTGGGAGATGAGCAGTACTTC.

This clone was seen just once. The same CDR3 also results from other DNA sequences found in this sample. The V and J genes are TRBV5-1 and TRBJ2-7; weak D call: TRBD2 (6 bases). V gave up 4 bases and J gave up 5 bases, with 16 bases separating them. Germline V gene data show CDR1 as SGHRS and CDR2 as YFSETQ. This CDR3 comprises 14 residues. This CDR3 reads CASSLVAGSNEQYF. CDR3 coding DNA: TGCGCCAGCAGCCTGGTGGCGGGGAGCAACGAGCAGTACTTC.

This rearrangement joins TRBV7-2 to TRBJ2-7; maybe TRBD1 (6 bases). The CDR3 spans 14 residues. Germline-derived CDR1 and CDR2 are SGHTA and FQGNSA. Trimming pared 5 bases from V and 1 base from J, leaving 12 bases between. The CDR3 protein is CASSPDRYSYEQYF. CDR3 coding DNA: TGTGCCAGCAGCCCGGACAGATATTCCTACGAGCAGTACTTC.

The V call is TRBV29-1, the J call TRBJ2-5; TRBD2 matches at 7 bases. Germline CDR1 reads SQVTM; CDR2 reads ANQGSEA. The CDR3 totals 14 residues. The V gene end was trimmed by 7 bases and the J gene end by 4 bases; junction bases not matched to a gene: 12. This chain's CDR3 is CSAPYGRALETQYF. The DNA of the CDR3 is TGCAGCGCCCCCTATGGGAGGGCCTTAGAGACCCAGTACTTC.

As DNA, the CDR3 is TGTGCCAGCAGTCGGGGGGGGACTAGCGCCACAGATACGCAGTATTTT. This codes for CASSRGGTSATDTQYF. The rearrangement joins TRBV21-1 to TRBJ2-3; TRBD2 was called by the table and not checked on the DNA. TRBV21-1 is a known pseudogene. This CDR3 is 16 amino acids long.